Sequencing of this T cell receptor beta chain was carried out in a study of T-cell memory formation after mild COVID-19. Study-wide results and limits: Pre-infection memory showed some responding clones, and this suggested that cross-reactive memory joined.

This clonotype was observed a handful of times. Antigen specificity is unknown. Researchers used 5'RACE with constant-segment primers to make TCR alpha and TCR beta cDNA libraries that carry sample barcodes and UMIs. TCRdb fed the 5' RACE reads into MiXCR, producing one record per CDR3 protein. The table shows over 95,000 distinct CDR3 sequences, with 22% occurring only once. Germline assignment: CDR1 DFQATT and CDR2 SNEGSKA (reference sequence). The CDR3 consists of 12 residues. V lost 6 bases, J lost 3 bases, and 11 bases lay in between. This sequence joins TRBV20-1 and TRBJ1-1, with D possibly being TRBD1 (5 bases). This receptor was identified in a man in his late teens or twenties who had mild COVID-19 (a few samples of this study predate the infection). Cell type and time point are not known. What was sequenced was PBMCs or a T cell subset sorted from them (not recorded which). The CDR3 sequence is CSAPLGDTEAFF. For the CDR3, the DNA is TGCAGTGCCCCCTTAGGGGACACTGAAGCTTTCTTT.